This entry concerns a single T cell receptor (beta chain). What it binds is not known. Germline V gene lookup returns CDR1 MNHEY and CDR2 SVGEGT. Trimming cost V 6 bases and J 2 bases; bases outside gene matches: 10. This CDR3 region has 15 residues. The data are from a study of molecular identifiers for immune sequencing clone quantification. Findings and limits, study-wide: Among effectors, clones above 20 RNA copies held over 98% of molecules; among naive cells, under 1%.

Using its own MiXCR run on the PCR reads, TCRdb lists one record per CDR3 protein. The repertoire holds just under 650,000 distinct CDR3 sequences, with 15% to 20% as singletons. The source is a human donor in good health. Some libraries in this study had Jurkat cell RNA spiked in. Sequencing was performed on naive CD8+ T cells from blood, with Jurkat cell RNA spiked in. The subset denotes: FACS-sorted CD8+CD4-CCR7+CD45RA+ naive T cells. J is TRBJ2-7 and V is TRBV6-2 or TRBV6-3; 7 bases line up with TRBD2. The CDR3 spells CASSRLAVPPYEQYF. CDR3 DNA sequence: TGTGCCAGCAGCCGTCTAGCGGTACCCCCCTACGAGCAGTACTTC.